Below, 24 T cell receptor beta chains from the same sample are listed, as sequenced in a study of T cell responses to AZD1222 COVID-19 vaccine. Profiling relied on immunoSEQ multiplex PCR, and the TCRdb table lists in-frame clones only, not all of them. The sample carries about 97,000 clones, around nine tenths recorded once. The sample in question was peripheral blood, obtained on day 0 of AZD1222 vaccination. The receptors here all came from an adult in good health.

The chain is built from TRBV9 and TRBJ2-2; 8 bases match TRBD2. The V and J ends lost 3 bases and 5 bases, in that order; junction bases with no gene match: 0. Germline CDR1 and CDR2: SGDLS and YYNGEE. The CDR3 spans 13 residues. The CDR3 DNA follows: TGTGCCAGCAGCGGACTAGCGACCGGGGAGCTGTTTTTT. Its translation is CASSGLATGELFF.

This clone was observed once. The CDR3 spells CASRSDGRRQLYSNQPQHF. The DNA for the CDR3 is TGTGCCAGCAGGAGTGACGGGCGGCGGCAACTTTATAGCAATCAGCCCCAGCATTTT. The chain uses TRBV19 and TRBJ1-5, with D hard to call. Germline CDR1 reads LNHDA; CDR2 reads SQIVND (reference sequence). Trimming pared 9 bases from V and 0 bases from J, leaving 27 bases between. The CDR3 covers 19 residues.

V gene TRBV6-1 combines with J gene TRBJ1-2; the D is unclear. This CDR3 contains 13 residues. Trimming removed 2 bases at V and 0 bases at J, with 4 bases between. Germline loops: CDR1 MNHNS, CDR2 SASEGT. The CDR3 sequence: CASSEKANYGYTF. The CDR3, as DNA: TGTGCCAGCAGTGAAAAAGCTAACTATGGCTACACCTTC.

Here the CDR3 reads CASSLDSGVSPLHF. CDR3 nucleotide sequence: TGTGCCAGCAGTTTGGACTCGGGTGTCTCACCCCTCCACTTT. The V and J genes are TRBV28 and TRBJ1-6; D not resolved. Germline V gives CDR1 MDHEN, CDR2 SYDVKM. The V and J ends lost 3 bases and 10 bases respectively, with 13 bases between them. This CDR3 is built from 14 residues.

This sequence joins TRBV9 and TRBJ1-3; no clear D. Germline CDR1 reads SGDLS; CDR2 reads YYNGEE. The CDR3 sequence is 13 residues long. Trimming left V 0 bases short and J 6 bases short, with 7 bases between. Here the CDR3 reads CASSVDRENTIYF. The CDR3 bases are TGTGCCAGCAGCGTAGATCGGGAAAACACCATATATTTT.

V and J are TRBV6-1 and TRBJ2-5, with TRBD2 identical over 12 bases. Per germline, CDR1 MNHNS and CDR2 SASEGT. The CDR3 covers 16 residues. V was clipped by 0 bases and J by 1 base; unmatched bases: 0. CDR3 protein: CASSEALAGGQETQYF. The DNA for the CDR3 is TGTGCCAGCAGTGAAGCACTAGCGGGGGGCCAAGAGACCCAGTACTTC.

The V gene is TRBV6-5, the J gene TRBJ1-3; D uncertain. The V gene's germline CDR1 is MNHEY and CDR2 SVGAGI. V was trimmed by 6 bases and J by 4 bases, leaving 10 bases between them. This CDR3 spans 13 amino acids. The CDR3 is CASRGSGGNTIYF. As DNA, the CDR3 is TGTGCCAGCAGGGGTTCTGGGGGAAACACCATATATTTT.

V usage is TRBV18 and J usage is TRBJ2-3; TRBD2 aligns across 11 bases. The J segment lost 0 bases and the V segment lost 3 bases, leaving 8 bases of the junction unmatched. Germline V gene sequence: CDR1 KGHSH, CDR2 LQKENI. The CDR3 has 18 amino acids. CDR3 residues: CASSPGLAVTTSTDTQYF. In nucleotides, the CDR3 is TGTGCCAGCTCACCGGGACTAGCGGTCACAACTAGCACAGATACGCAGTATTTT.

This clone has more than one count but fewer than ten. The chain uses TRBV9 and TRBJ1-1, with D unresolved. CDR1 SGDLS and CDR2 YYNGEE come from the germline V gene. The CDR3 loop spans 15 amino acids. V lost 5 bases and J 3 bases, leaving 17 bases between the germline ends. DNA for the CDR3: TGTGCCAGCAGTACGAGGGCTGCCGGAGACACTGAAGCTTTCTTT. It translates to CASSTRAAGDTEAFF.

The CDR3 spells CAISDSSQETQYF. Written as DNA, the CDR3 is TGTGCCATCAGTGACAGTAGCCAAGAGACCCAGTACTTC. The V gene is TRBV10-3, the J gene TRBJ2-5; no clear D gene. The V end lost 3 bases, the J end lost 1 base, and 6 bases lay between the germline ends. This CDR3 has 13 amino acids. The germline gives CDR1 ENHRY, CDR2 SYGVKD.

The chain uses TRBV7-2 and TRBJ2-3; 12 bases match TRBD2. This CDR3 comprises 16 residues. The germline V gene encodes CDR1 SGHTA and CDR2 FQGNSA. Losses at the gene ends were 5 bases for V and 5 bases for J; bases not matched to a gene: 8. CDR3 nucleotides: TGTGCCAGCAGCGCGAGGACTAGCGGGGTTTTAGATACGCAGTATTTT. Amino acid sequence: CASSARTSGVLDTQYF.

The chain couples TRBV6-5 to TRBJ1-5; D gene unclear. The CDR3 runs to 13 residues. The germline V and J ends were trimmed by 2 bases and 6 bases, with 8 bases remaining between them. CDR1 and CDR2 (germline): MNHEY, SVGAGI. The CDR3 loop is CASSYQEGQPQHF. The CDR3 DNA follows: TGTGCCAGCAGTTACCAGGAAGGTCAGCCCCAGCATTTT.

This sequence joins TRBV7-8 and TRBJ1-5; D possibly corresponds to TRBD1 (6 bases). Germline V gene data show CDR1 as SGHVS and CDR2 as FQNEAQ. This CDR3 comprises 13 residues. V lost 3 bases and J 6 bases, leaving 9 bases between the germline ends. As DNA, the CDR3 is TGTGCCAGCAGCTTGGGGGCCGGTCAGCCCCAGCATTTT. This encodes CASSLGAGQPQHF.

In DNA, the CDR3 is TGTGCCAGTAGCGGGACAGTCTATGGCTACACCTTC. Residues: CASSGTVYGYTF. The chain has TRBV19 and TRBJ1-2; 7 nucleotides match TRBD1. The V gene's germline CDR1 is LNHDA and CDR2 SQIVND (reference sequence). The CDR3 extends over 12 amino acids. After removal of 6 bases from V and 4 bases from J, the junction contained 2 bases not matched to a gene.

The J gene is TRBJ2-3, the V gene TRBV4-3; 8 nucleotides line up with TRBD1. This CDR3 is built from 14 residues. The V segment lost 4 bases and the J segment 6 bases; nucleotides outside the gene matches: 6. Germline CDR1 reads LGHNA; CDR2 reads YSLEER. CDR3 residues: CASSRIYRGDTQYF. CDR3 nucleotides: TGCGCCAGCAGCCGCATCTACAGGGGGGATACGCAGTATTTT.

The chain carries TRBV6-2 or TRBV6-3 and TRBJ1-5; D gene unclear. The length of the CDR3 is 14 residues. V dropped 0 bases and J dropped 4 bases, with 7 bases sitting between them. From germline, CDR1 is MNHEY and CDR2 SVGEGT. The CDR3 sequence is CASSYSTENQPQHF. CDR3 bases: TGTGCCAGCAGTTACTCAACAGAGAATCAGCCCCAGCATTTT.

This chain joins TRBV28 and TRBJ2-5; 7 positions agree with TRBD1. The germline V gene has CDR1 MDHEN and CDR2 SYDVKM. J was trimmed by 7 bases and V by 5 bases; bases with no gene match: 13. The CDR3 extends over 15 amino acids. CDR3 nucleotide sequence: TGTGCCAGCAGTCCCACGGGACAGCCCTTAGGGACCCAGTACTTC. Its translation: CASSPTGQPLGTQYF.

CDR3 residues: CASSLGGSGNTIYF. CDR3 nucleotide sequence: TGTGCCAGCAGCTTAGGGGGCTCTGGAAACACCATATATTTT. J is TRBJ1-3 and V is TRBV7-9; D uncertain. This CDR3 comprises 14 residues. Germline V gives CDR1 SEHNR, CDR2 FQNEAQ (reference sequence). The V end was cut by 1 base, the J end by 0 bases, with 4 bases between.

This chain joins TRBV4-3 and TRBJ2-7; D is undetermined. The V end lost 1 base, the J end lost 6 bases, and 10 bases lay between the germline ends. Germline CDR1 reads LGHNA; CDR2 reads YSLEER. This CDR3 region has 13 residues. DNA for the CDR3: TGCGCCAGCAGCCAAGGTTCCCACGTCGAGCAGTACTTC. The encoded protein is CASSQGSHVEQYF.

The V call is TRBV5-1, the J call TRBJ1-5; 8 bases agree with TRBD1. Germline CDR1 reads SGHRS; CDR2 reads YFSETQ. The CDR3 loop spans 14 amino acids. V was clipped by 3 bases and J by 8 bases; unmatched bases: 7. The CDR3 reads CASSYGQGGKPQHF. In DNA form, the CDR3 reads TGCGCCAGCAGCTATGGACAGGGTGGTAAGCCCCAGCATTTT.

CDR3 sequence reads: CASSTAIPAQYEQYF. CDR3 DNA: TGTGCCAGTAGTACAGCTATCCCTGCCCAATACGAGCAGTACTTC. The chain recombines TRBV19 with TRBJ2-7; D ambiguous. Germline V lookup: CDR1 LNHDA, CDR2 SQIVND (reference sequence). V was shortened by 4 bases and J by 4 bases, with 17 bases between the two germline ends. The CDR3 is made up of 15 amino acids.

V and J are TRBV4-3 and TRBJ2-7, with D tentatively TRBD2 (6 bases). CDR1 and CDR2 (germline): LGHNA, YSLEER. With 0 bases removed from V and 7 bases from J, the gap between germline ends came to 19 bases. There are 16 residues in the CDR3. The CDR3 DNA is TGCGCCAGCAGCCAAGACAGGCGGGGCCTATATGGAGAGCAGTACTTC. This gives the protein CASSQDRRGLYGEQYF.

The chain carries TRBV18 and TRBJ1-6; tentative D call: TRBD1 (6 bases). V was clipped by 7 bases and J by 9 bases, with 13 bases between them. The CDR3 runs to 13 residues. Germline V gene data show CDR1 as KGHSH and CDR2 as LQKENI. The chain's CDR3 is CASCTDRGSPLHF. CDR3 DNA sequence: TGTGCCAGCTGTACGGACAGAGGTTCACCCCTCCACTTT.

V is TRBV18 and J is TRBJ1-3; no reliable D call. The CDR3 is made up of 15 amino acids. The V end lost 4 bases, the J end lost 2 bases, and 12 bases lay between the germline ends. Germline V gene lookup returns CDR1 KGHSH and CDR2 LQKENI. CDR3 region: CASSLFGEAGNTIYF. As DNA, the CDR3 is TGTGCCAGCTCACTCTTTGGGGAGGCTGGAAACACCATATATTTT.